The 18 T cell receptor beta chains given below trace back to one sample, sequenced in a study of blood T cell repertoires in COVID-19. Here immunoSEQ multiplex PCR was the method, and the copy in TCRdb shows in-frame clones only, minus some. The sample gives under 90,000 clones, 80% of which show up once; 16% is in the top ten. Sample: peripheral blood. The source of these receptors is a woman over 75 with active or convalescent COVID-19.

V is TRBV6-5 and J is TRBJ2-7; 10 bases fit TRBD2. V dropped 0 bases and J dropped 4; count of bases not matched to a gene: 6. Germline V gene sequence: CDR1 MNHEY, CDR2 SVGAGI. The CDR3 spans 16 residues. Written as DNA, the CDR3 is TGTGCCAGCAGTTACTCGTTCAGCGGGAGGGCGTACGAGCAGTACTTC. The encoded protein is CASSYSFSGRAYEQYF.

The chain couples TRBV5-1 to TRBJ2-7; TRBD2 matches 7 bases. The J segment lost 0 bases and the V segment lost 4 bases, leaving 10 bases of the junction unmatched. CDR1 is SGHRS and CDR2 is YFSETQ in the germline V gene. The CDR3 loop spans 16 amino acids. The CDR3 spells CASSRGDYLSSYEQYF. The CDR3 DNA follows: TGCGCCAGCAGCCGAGGGGACTATTTGAGCTCCTACGAGCAGTACTTC.

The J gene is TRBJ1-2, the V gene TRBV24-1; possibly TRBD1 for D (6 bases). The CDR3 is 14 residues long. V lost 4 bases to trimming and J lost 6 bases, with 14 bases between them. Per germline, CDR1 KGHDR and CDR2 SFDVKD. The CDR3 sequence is CATSDSGRGNGYTF. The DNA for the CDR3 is TGTGCCACCAGTGACTCGGGCAGGGGTAATGGCTACACCTTC.

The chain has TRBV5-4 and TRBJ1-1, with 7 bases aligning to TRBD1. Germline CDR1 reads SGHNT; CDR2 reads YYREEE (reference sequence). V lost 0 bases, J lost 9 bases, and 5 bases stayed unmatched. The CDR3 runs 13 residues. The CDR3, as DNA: TGTGCCAGCAGCTTGGGAAACAGGGGCAAAGCTTTCTTT. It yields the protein CASSLGNRGKAFF.

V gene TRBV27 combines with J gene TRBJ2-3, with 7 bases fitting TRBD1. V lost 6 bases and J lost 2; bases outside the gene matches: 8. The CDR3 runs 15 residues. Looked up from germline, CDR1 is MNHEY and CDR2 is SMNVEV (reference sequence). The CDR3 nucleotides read TGTGCCAGCAGGGACACAGGGGCCCACACAGATACGCAGTATTTT. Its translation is CASRDTGAHTDTQYF.

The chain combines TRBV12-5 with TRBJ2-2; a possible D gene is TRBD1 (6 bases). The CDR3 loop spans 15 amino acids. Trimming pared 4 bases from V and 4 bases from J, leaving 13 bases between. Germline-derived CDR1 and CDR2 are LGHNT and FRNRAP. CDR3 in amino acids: CASGWQGIGTGELFF. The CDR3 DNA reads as TGTGCTAGTGGTTGGCAGGGGATAGGCACCGGGGAGCTGTTTTTT.

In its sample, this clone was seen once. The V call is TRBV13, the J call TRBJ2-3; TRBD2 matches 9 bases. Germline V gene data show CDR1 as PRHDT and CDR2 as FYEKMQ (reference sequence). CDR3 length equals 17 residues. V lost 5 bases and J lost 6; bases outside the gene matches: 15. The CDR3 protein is CASSATGAGGLFDTQYF. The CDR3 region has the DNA TGTGCCAGCAGCGCCACCGGGGCGGGGGGGCTTTTTGATACGCAGTATTTT.

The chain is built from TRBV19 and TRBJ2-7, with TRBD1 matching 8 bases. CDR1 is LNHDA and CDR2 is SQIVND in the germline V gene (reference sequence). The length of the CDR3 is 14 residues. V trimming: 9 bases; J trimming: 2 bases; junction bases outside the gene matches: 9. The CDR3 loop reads CASQPTGAAYEQYF. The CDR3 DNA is TGTGCCAGCCAACCGACAGGGGCAGCCTACGAGCAGTACTTC.

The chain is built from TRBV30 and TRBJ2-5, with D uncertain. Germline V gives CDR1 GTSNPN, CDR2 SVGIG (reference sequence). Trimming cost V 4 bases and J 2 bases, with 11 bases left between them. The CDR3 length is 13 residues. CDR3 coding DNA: TGTGCCTGGATGAGGTTCCCTCAAGAGACCCAGTACTTC. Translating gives CAWMRFPQETQYF.

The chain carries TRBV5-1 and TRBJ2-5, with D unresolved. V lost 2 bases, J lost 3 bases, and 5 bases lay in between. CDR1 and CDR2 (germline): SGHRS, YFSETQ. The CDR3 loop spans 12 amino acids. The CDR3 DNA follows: TGCGCCAGCAGCTTTCCCGAAGAGACCCAGTACTTC. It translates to CASSFPEETQYF.

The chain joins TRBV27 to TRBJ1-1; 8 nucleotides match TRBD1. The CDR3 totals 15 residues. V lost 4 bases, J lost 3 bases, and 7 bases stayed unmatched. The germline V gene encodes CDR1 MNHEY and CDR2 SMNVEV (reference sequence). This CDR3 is CASSSLQGADTEAFF. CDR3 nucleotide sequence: TGTGCCAGCAGTTCACTCCAGGGGGCGGACACTGAAGCTTTCTTT.

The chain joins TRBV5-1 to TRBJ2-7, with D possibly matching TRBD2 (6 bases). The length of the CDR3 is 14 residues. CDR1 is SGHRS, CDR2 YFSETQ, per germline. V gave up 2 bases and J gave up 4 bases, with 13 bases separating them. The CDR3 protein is CASSFPGDGYEQYF. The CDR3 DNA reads TGCGCCAGCAGCTTCCCGGGAGACGGGTACGAGCAGTACTTC.

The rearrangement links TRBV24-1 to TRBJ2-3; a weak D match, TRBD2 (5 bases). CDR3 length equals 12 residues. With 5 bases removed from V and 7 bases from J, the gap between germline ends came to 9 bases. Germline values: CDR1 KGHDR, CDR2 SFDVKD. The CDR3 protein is CATSGTWNTQYF. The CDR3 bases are TGTGCCACCAGTGGGACTTGGAATACGCAGTATTTT.

The CDR3 is CASSLGTGLIYGYTF. In DNA form, the CDR3 reads TGCGCCAGCAGCTTGGGGACAGGGTTAATCTATGGCTACACCTTC. V gene TRBV5-1 combines with J gene TRBJ1-2; 8 bases agree with TRBD1. The V segment lost 0 bases and the J segment 4 bases; nucleotides outside the gene matches: 5. Germline CDR1 and CDR2: SGHRS and YFSETQ. This CDR3 comprises 15 residues.

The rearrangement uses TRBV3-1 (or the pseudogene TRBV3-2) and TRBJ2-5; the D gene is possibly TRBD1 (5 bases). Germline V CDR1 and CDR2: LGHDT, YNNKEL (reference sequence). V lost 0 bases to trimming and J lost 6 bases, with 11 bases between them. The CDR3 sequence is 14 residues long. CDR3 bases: TGTGCCAGCAGCCAAGACAGGGTCGGTCAGACCCAGTACTTC. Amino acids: CASSQDRVGQTQYF.

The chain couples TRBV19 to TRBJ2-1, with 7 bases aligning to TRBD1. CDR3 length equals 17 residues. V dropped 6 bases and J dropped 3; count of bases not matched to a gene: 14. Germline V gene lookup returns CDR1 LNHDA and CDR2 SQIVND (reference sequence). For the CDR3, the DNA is TGTGCCAGTAGCACAACTATTAGGACAGGCTACTACAATGAGCAGTTCTTC. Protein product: CASSTTIRTGYYNEQFF.

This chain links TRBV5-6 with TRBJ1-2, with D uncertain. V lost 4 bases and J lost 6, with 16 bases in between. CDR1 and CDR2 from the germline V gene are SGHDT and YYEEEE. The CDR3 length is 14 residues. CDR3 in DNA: TGTGCCAGCAGCCCTGTGGGCCAGATGGATGGCTACACCTTC. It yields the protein CASSPVGQMDGYTF.

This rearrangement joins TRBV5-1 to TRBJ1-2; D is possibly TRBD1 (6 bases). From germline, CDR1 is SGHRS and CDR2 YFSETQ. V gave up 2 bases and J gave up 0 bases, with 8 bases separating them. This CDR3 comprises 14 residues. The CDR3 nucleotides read TGCGCCAGCAGCTTCGGGGGGCCTAACTATGGCTACACCTTC. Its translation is CASSFGGPNYGYTF.